This record covers a single T cell receptor (beta chain). The method was immunoSEQ multiplex PCR; TCRdb's version includes in-frame clones alone and lacks a portion of them. This table has over 200,000 clones, roughly 80% appearing once. These data originate in a study of blood T cell repertoires in COVID-19. Trimming at V came to 8 bases and at J to 3 bases, leaving 15 bases not matched to a gene. The CDR3 covers 18 residues. The germline CDR1 and CDR2 sequences are SEHNR and FQNEAQ (reference sequence). This TCR was recovered from a human donor in a cohort sampled during active COVID-19. The sample consisted of peripheral blood. V gene TRBV7-9 combines with J gene TRBJ2-7; 14 nucleotides align to TRBD2. The CDR3 reads CASRRGGTSGSFVYEQYF. The CDR3 region has the DNA TGTGCCAGCCGCCGGGGGGGGACTAGCGGGAGTTTTGTCTACGAGCAGTACTTC.